This TCR beta chain was identified in a study of blood T cells in healthy people across ages. Study summary: Per two T cells, about one barcoded beta molecule was captured through template switching. Study-level results: Whereas aged donors had fewer naive CD4+ cells, long-lived donors had more of them and higher diversity. The study lacked donor CMV status, which possibly confounded expanded clonotype changes.

This CDR3 has 14 amino acids. The ends were cut back, 0 bases at V and 7 bases at J, with 12 bases in the middle. CDR1 and CDR2 (germline): LGHNA, YSLEER. Comments on this clonotype: Its antigen remains unidentified.

The use of a sample-barcoded 5' primer and a J-beta primer mix characterized a second PCR of roughly 6 to 11 cycles. TCRdb re-called the 5' RACE reads through MiXCR, storing one row per CDR3 protein. The table records roughly 790,000 distinct CDR3 sequences, 40% to 45% of them present only once. Sequencing input: blood. The sequence was collected from an older woman in good health. This sequence joins TRBV4-3 and TRBJ1-2; D remains unclear. The CDR3 region has the DNA TGCGCCAGCAGCCAAGAAATTCCCCCGAGTGGCTACACCTTC. Protein: CASSQEIPPSGYTF.